This T cell receptor beta chain came from a study of blood T cell repertoires in COVID-19 (dated by TCRdb to about 2020). Concerning the study at large: Samples covering the acute and convalescent phases of COVID-19 were provided by collaborators in the United States, Italy and Spain. The material from the prospective study consisted of cDNA or gDNA derived from T cells, B-cell-depleted T cells, or PBMCs. The dataset comprised deeply sampled blood TCRbeta repertoires from subjects exposed to, actively infected with, or recovered from COVID-19. A freely available public database, intended as a resource for researchers studying the immune response to SARS-CoV-2, is where the repertoires were released. Samples were obtained from the ongoing ImmuneRACE study (first 160 participants) and from 1,000 to 1,500 subjects provided by 6 global collaborators. A de-identified subject ID, COVID-19 status, age in years and sex were almost always included in the sample metadata. Where available, HLA class I and class II types were taken from metadata supplied by the sample provider and were not determined by assay-based typing.

The collaborating institutions used their own protocols to collect whole blood in K2EDTA tubes. For TCRbeta analysis, collaborators shipped samples as frozen whole blood, isolated PBMCs, or DNA extracted from either of those sample types. TCRbeta CDR3 regions were amplified from genomic DNA by means of the immunoSEQ Assay, a bias-controlled multiplex PCR. Turning to the authors' computational methods: Within the assay, amplification of reference gene primers was used to estimate how many nucleated cells each sample contained. To quantify the absolute abundance of each unique TCRbeta CDR3 rearrangement, sequence reads were collapsed and filtered. For each sample, productive Simpson clonality was calculated as the square root of Simpson's diversity index over productive rearrangements. TCRdb mirrors the immuneACCESS table, restricted to in-frame sequences. Some clones are absent from its copies; in checked studies, under half trace to an unresolved V gene, and the reason for the others is unknown. That table is the source of V, J and clone size, and D and trimming were worked out from the DNA. For this sample there are roughly 97,000 clones; roughly four fifths appear just once. The ten largest account for 4% to 5.5% of the sample.

General conclusions and limits of the study: The amount of clinical and demographic metadata varied by source and participant and was provided uncurated.

Comment on this clone: Its antigen is not yet known. No per-base quality is available; no much larger clone lies one base away.

Taken from cysteine to phenylalanine, the CDR3 has 16 residues. Only CDR3 DNA remains: 48 bases, in frame from the first base. The germline V end is reduced by 4 bases and the J end by 3 bases; junction bases left unmatched: 4. Based on the germline V gene, the CDR1 and CDR2 sequences are LGHNA and YSLEER. Sequences were obtained from peripheral blood. The V gene is TRBV4-3 and the J gene is TRBJ2-2; 11 bases in between match TRBD2. This TCR derives from a man in his sixties with acute or convalescent COVID-19. The CDR3 reads as follows: CASSRGLAEYTGELFF. In nucleotides, the sequence is TGCGCCAGCAGCCGGGGACTAGCGGAATACACCGGGGAGCTGTTTTTT.